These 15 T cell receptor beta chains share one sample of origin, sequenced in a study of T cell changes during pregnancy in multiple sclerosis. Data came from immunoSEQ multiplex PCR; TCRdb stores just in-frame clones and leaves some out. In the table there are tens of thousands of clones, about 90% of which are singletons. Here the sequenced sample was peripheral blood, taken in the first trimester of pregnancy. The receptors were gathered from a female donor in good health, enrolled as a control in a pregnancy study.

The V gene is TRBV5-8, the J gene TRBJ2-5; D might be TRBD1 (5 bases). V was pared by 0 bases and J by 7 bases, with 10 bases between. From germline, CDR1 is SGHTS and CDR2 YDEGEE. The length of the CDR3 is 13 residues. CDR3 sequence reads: CASSLGQIGTQYF. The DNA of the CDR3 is TGTGCCAGCAGCTTGGGACAGATAGGGACCCAGTACTTC.

CDR3 region: CASSLEWGGDQPQHF. DNA of the CDR3: TGCGCCAGCAGCTTGGAATGGGGAGGGGATCAGCCCCAGCATTTT. The chain uses TRBV5-1 and TRBJ1-5; D may be TRBD1 (5 bases). Germline lookup yields CDR1 SGHRS and CDR2 YFSETQ. This CDR3 has 15 amino acids. Trimming removed 0 bases from V and 5 bases from J, with 12 bases in between.

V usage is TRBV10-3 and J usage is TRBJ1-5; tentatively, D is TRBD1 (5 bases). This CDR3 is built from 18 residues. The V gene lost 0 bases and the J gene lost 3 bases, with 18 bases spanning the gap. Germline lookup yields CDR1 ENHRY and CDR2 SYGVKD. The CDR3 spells CAISESSGGGWDNQPQHF. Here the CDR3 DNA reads TGTGCCATCAGTGAGTCGAGTGGCGGGGGATGGGACAATCAGCCCCAGCATTTT.

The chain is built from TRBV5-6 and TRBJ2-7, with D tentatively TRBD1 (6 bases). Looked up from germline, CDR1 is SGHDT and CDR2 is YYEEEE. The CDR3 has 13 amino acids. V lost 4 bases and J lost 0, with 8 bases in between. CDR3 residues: CASSPGDSYEQYF. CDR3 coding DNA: TGTGCCAGCAGCCCAGGGGACTCCTACGAGCAGTACTTC.

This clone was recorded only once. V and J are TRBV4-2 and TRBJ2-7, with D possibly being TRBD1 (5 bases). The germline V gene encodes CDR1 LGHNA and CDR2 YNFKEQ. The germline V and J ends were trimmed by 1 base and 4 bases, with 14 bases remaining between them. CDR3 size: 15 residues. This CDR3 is CASSQGAGPSYEQYF. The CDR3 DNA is TGTGCCAGCAGCCAAGGAGCAGGGCCGAGTTACGAGCAGTACTTC.

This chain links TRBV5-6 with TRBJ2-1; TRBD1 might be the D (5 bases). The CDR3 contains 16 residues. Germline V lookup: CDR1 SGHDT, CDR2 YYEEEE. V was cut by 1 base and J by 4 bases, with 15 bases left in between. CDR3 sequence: CASSLMTVVWYNEQFF. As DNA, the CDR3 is TGTGCCAGCAGCTTGATGACAGTGGTCTGGTACAATGAGCAGTTCTTC.

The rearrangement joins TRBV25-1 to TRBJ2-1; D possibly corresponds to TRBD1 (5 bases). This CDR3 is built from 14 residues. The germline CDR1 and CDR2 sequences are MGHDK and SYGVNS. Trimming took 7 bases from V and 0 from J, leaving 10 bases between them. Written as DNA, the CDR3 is TGTGCCAGCAACGGACACAGCTCCTACAATGAGCAGTTCTTC. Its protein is CASNGHSSYNEQFF.

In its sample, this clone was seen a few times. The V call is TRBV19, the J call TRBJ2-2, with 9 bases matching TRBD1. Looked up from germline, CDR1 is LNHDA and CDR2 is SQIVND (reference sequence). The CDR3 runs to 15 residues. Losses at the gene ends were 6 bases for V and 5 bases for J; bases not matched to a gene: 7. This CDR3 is CASRQGARYTGELFF. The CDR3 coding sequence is TGTGCCAGTAGACAGGGGGCGCGATATACCGGGGAGCTGTTTTTT.

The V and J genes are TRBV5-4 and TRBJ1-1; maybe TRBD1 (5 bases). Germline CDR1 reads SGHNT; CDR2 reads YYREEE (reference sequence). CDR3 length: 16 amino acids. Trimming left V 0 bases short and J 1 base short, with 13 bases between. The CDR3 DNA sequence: TGTGCCAGCAGCTTGGGGGCTGGCAGGGAGAACACTGAAGCTTTCTTT. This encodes CASSLGAGRENTEAFF.

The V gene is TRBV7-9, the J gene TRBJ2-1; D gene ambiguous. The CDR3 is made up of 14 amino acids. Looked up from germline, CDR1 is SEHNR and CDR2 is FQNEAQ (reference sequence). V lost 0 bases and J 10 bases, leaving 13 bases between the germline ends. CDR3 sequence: CASSLAGPREEQFF. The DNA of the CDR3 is TGTGCCAGCAGCTTAGCGGGCCCACGAGAGGAGCAGTTCTTC.

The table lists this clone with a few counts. The CDR3 reads CASSELESALRGFF. DNA of the CDR3: TGTGCCAGCAGTGAATTAGAGTCGGCTTTGCGGGGCTTCTTT. The chain is built from TRBV6-1 and TRBJ1-1, with D perhaps TRBD1 (5 bases). The CDR3 is 14 amino acids. V was pared by 2 bases and J by 14 bases, with 21 bases between. CDR1 is MNHNS, CDR2 SASEGT, per germline.

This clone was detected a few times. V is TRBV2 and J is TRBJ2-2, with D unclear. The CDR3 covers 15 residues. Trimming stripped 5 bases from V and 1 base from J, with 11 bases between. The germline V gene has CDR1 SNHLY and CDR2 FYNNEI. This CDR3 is CASSYTPKNTGELFF. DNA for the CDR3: TGTGCCAGCAGTTACACCCCAAAGAACACCGGGGAGCTGTTTTTT.

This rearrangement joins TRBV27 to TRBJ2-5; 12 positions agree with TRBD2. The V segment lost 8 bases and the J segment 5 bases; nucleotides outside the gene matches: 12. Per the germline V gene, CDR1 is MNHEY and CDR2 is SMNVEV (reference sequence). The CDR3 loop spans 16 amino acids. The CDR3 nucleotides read TGTGCCAGCGGCCTCCAGGCTAGCGGGAGGGGGGAGACCCAGTACTTC. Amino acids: CASGLQASGRGETQYF.

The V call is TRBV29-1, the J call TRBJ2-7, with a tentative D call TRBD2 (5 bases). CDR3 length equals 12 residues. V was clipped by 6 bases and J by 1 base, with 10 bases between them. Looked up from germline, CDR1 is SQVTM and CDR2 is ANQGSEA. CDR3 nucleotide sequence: TGCAGCGTCAGCGGATATTCCTACGAGCAGTACTTC. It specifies CSVSGYSYEQYF.

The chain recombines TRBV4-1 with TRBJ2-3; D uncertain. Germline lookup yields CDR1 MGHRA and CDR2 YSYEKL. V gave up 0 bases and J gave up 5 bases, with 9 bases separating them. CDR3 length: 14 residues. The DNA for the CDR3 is TGCGCCAGCAGCCAAGACTCCCAGAAAGATACGCAGTATTTT. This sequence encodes CASSQDSQKDTQYF.